The 28 T cell receptor beta chains reported below all come from one sample, sequenced in a study of cytomegalovirus exposure and HLA in healthy donors. Vbeta (60) and Jbeta (13) primers were used in the PCR. Assay: immunoSEQ multiplex PCR; the TCRdb copy retains only in-frame clones and omits some. This table holds 150,000 to 200,000 clones, roughly 84% found once. The source material was PBMCs. All receptors come from a girl in the first two years of life in good health and CMV-seronegative.

This rearrangement joins TRBV27 to TRBJ2-7, with D possibly TRBD1 on 6 matching bases. Trimming shortened V by 7 bases and J by 3 bases, and 13 bases separated the two germline ends. The CDR3 covers 13 residues. Germline assignment: CDR1 MNHEY and CDR2 SMNVEV (reference sequence). DNA of the CDR3: TGTGCCAGCACAACAGGGCCCCACTACGAGCAGTACTTC. This translates into CASTTGPHYEQYF.

The chain employs TRBV19 and TRBJ2-3, with a tentative D call TRBD1 (7 bases). The V gene lost 3 bases and the J gene lost 9 bases, with 10 bases spanning the gap. The CDR3 spans 12 residues. The germline V gene encodes CDR1 LNHDA and CDR2 SQIVND (reference sequence). This chain's CDR3 is CASSIRGATQYF. The CDR3 nucleotides are TGTGCCAGTAGTATCAGGGGGGCGACGCAGTATTTT.

The CDR3 sequence: CASSVVSGVGETQYF. The CDR3 region has the DNA TGTGCCAGCAGCGTAGTATCTGGCGTGGGCGAGACCCAGTACTTC. The rearrangement uses TRBV9 and TRBJ2-5; D remains ambiguous. In germline, CDR1 is SGDLS, CDR2 YYNGEE. V lost 0 bases to trimming and J lost 5 bases, with 14 bases between them. CDR3 length equals 15 residues.

The V gene is TRBV4-1, the J gene TRBJ2-2; 9 bases fit TRBD2. Trimming took 1 base from V and 4 from J; bases not matched to a gene: 7. Germline CDR1 MGHRA, CDR2 YSYEKL. The CDR3 is 17 amino acids. DNA of the CDR3: TGCGCCAGCAGCCAAGCAGTAGCGGGGGTATCCACCGGGGAGCTGTTTTTT. Its protein product is CASSQAVAGVSTGELFF.

The J gene is TRBJ2-2, the V gene TRBV19; 9 bases are a match to TRBD1. Trimming removed 4 bases from V and 5 bases from J; junction bases left unmatched: 8. Germline V CDR1 and CDR2: LNHDA, SQIVND (reference sequence). The CDR3 consists of 16 residues. The CDR3, as DNA: TGTGCCAGTAGTAAAACCGGGACAGGGTTTACCGGGGAGCTGTTTTTT. Translating it yields CASSKTGTGFTGELFF.

Note on this clone: In the same sample, other DNA sequences code for this CDR3. The chain is built from TRBV9 and TRBJ2-7, with D possibly TRBD2 on 7 matching bases. Deletions cut 4 bases from V and 5 bases from J, with 19 bases between. Germline values: CDR1 SGDLS, CDR2 YYNGEE. This CDR3 has 15 amino acids. CDR3 DNA sequence: TGTGCCAGCAGCCATGAGGGGGGGGTCATCCACGAGCAGTACTTC. Translation gives CASSHEGGVIHEQYF. Full variable domain (missing parts from reference TRBV9 and TRBJ2-7): DSGVTQTPKHLITATGQRVTLRCSPRSGDLSVYWYQQSLDQGLQFLIQYYNGEERAKGNILERFSAQQFPDLHSELNLSSLELGDSALYFCASSHEGGVIHEQYFGPGTRLTVT.

The chain employs TRBV27 and TRBJ1-1; D is ambiguous. Trimming removed 6 bases from V and 0 bases from J, with 14 bases in between. The CDR3 covers 15 residues. CDR1 and CDR2 (germline): MNHEY, SMNVEV (reference sequence). The CDR3: CASRNREQMNTEAFF. The DNA of the CDR3 is TGTGCCAGCAGGAATAGAGAACAGATGAACACTGAAGCTTTCTTT.

The gene calls are TRBV7-3 and TRBJ2-1, with D perhaps TRBD1 (7 bases). Trimming left V 4 bases short and J 0 bases short, with 13 bases between. The CDR3 extends over 16 amino acids. Germline lookup yields CDR1 SGHTA and CDR2 FQGTGA. The CDR3 DNA is TGTGCCAGCAGCTCGGAGGGGGCGCGCTCCTACAATGAGCAGTTCTTC. As protein: CASSSEGARSYNEQFF. Variable domain in full (rest from reference TRBV7-3 and TRBJ2-1): GAGVSQTPSNKVTEKGKYVELRCDPISGHTALYWYRQSLGQGPEFLIYFQGTGAADDSGLPNDRFFAVRPEGSVSTLKIQRTERGDSAVYLCASSSEGARSYNEQFFGPGTRLTVL.

The chain uses TRBV20-1 and TRBJ2-7; TRBD2 aligns across 7 bases. Germline assignment: CDR1 DFQATT and CDR2 SNEGSKA (reference sequence). V trimming: 8 bases; J trimming: 6 bases; junction bases outside the gene matches: 7. The CDR3 is made up of 11 amino acids. Written as DNA, the CDR3 is TGCAGTACACGGACTAGGCTCGAGCAGTACTTC. Protein: CSTRTRLEQYF.

The chain combines TRBV5-1 with TRBJ1-1; 7 bases line up with TRBD1. CDR3 length equals 11 residues. Germline V CDR1 and CDR2: SGHRS, YFSETQ. V trimming: 6 bases; J trimming: 11 bases; junction bases outside the gene matches: 7. CDR3 in amino acids: CASTKDRVAFF. CDR3 DNA sequence: TGCGCCAGCACCAAAGACAGGGTTGCTTTCTTT.

CDR3 DNA: TGTGCCAGTAATTTGGGAGGGGGCACTGAAGCTTTCTTT. It codes for CASNLGGGTEAFF. The chain joins TRBV19 to TRBJ1-1; tentatively, D is TRBD1 (6 bases). V lost 7 bases and J lost 4, with 13 bases in between. This CDR3 comprises 13 residues. CDR1 LNHDA and CDR2 SQIVND come from the germline V gene (reference sequence).

This sequence joins TRBV5-4 and TRBJ2-5; 10 bases are a match to TRBD2. The J call may be faulty, since TRBJ2-7 better matches the DNA end. Germline V gene sequence: CDR1 SGHNT, CDR2 YYREEE (reference sequence). CDR3 length: 16 amino acids. CDR3 sequence (DNA): TGTGCCAGCAGCTTGGTTCTAGCGGGAGCCTCCTACGAGCAGTACTTC. Its protein is CASSLVLAGASYEQYF.

The chain joins TRBV5-1 to TRBJ1-1; D perhaps matches TRBD1 (6 bases). The germline V and J ends were trimmed by 4 bases and 1 base, with 17 bases remaining between them. The CDR3 sequence is 16 residues long. Germline lookup yields CDR1 SGHRS and CDR2 YFSETQ. CDR3 protein: CASSRQDHPGNTEAFF. In DNA form, the CDR3 reads TGCGCCAGCAGCCGACAGGACCACCCGGGGAACACTGAAGCTTTCTTT.

The gene calls are TRBV13 and TRBJ2-1; 10 bases map to TRBD2. The trim removed 4 bases at V and 8 bases at J, leaving 5 bases unmatched. The CDR3 runs 14 residues. The V gene's germline CDR1 is PRHDT and CDR2 FYEKMQ (reference sequence). CDR3 sequence: CASSSSGSGDEQFF. Here the CDR3 DNA reads TGTGCCAGCAGCTCTAGCGGGAGTGGAGATGAGCAGTTCTTC.

This clone has a handful of counts. V gene TRBV7-2 combines with J gene TRBJ2-3; 8 nucleotides align to TRBD2. The germline CDR1 and CDR2 sequences are SGHTA and FQGNSA. Trimming removed 4 bases from V and 2 bases from J; junction bases left unmatched: 5. CDR3 length: 15 residues. This CDR3 is CASSSQLAVTDTQYF. CDR3 in DNA: TGTGCCAGCAGCTCTCAACTAGCGGTCACAGATACGCAGTATTTT.

This rearrangement joins TRBV4-3 to TRBJ2-3; 7 positions agree with TRBD1. The V gene's germline CDR1 is LGHNA and CDR2 YSLEER. J gave up 7 bases and V 1 base, and 14 bases lay outside the gene matches. The CDR3 is 17 amino acids. In nucleotides, the CDR3 is TGCGCCAGCAGCCAAGCAACAATCGGGGACAGTCCTAATACGCAGTATTTT. This codes for CASSQATIGDSPNTQYF.

V is TRBV14 and J is TRBJ2-3; 8 nucleotides line up with TRBD1. From germline, CDR1 is SGHDN and CDR2 FVKESK. CDR3 length equals 14 residues. V lost 3 bases to trimming and J lost 6 bases; unmatched junction nucleotides: 5. The CDR3: CASSQRTGWDTQYF. CDR3 in DNA: TGTGCCAGCAGCCAGCGGACAGGGTGGGATACGCAGTATTTT. The whole variable domain, filled in from reference TRBV14 and TRBJ2-3, reads EAGVTQFPSHSVIEKGQTVTLRCDPISGHDNLYWYRRVMGKEIKFLLHFVKESKQDESGMPNNRFLAERTGGTYSTLKVQPAELEDSGVYFCASSQRTGWDTQYFGPGTRLTVL.

The chain is built from TRBV30 and TRBJ2-1; 12 positions agree with TRBD2. Germline values: CDR1 GTSNPN, CDR2 SVGIG (reference sequence). The CDR3 extends over 12 amino acids. J was trimmed by 13 bases and V by 6 bases; bases with no gene match: 7. The CDR3 is CACGTSGHGQFF. As DNA, the CDR3 is TGTGCCTGCGGGACTAGCGGGCATGGTCAGTTCTTC. Full variable domain (remainder filled in from reference TRBV30 and TRBJ2-1): SQTIHQWPATLVQPVGSPLSLECTVEGTSNPNLYWYRQAAGRGLQLLFYSVGIGQISSEVPQNLSASRPQDRQFILSSKKLLLSDSGFYLCACGTSGHGQFFGPGTRLTVL.

The chain is built from TRBV10-3 and TRBJ2-3, with D perhaps matching TRBD2 (6 bases). Germline values: CDR1 ENHRY, CDR2 SYGVKD. This CDR3 region has 14 residues. The V gene lost 6 bases and the J gene lost 5 bases, with 15 bases spanning the gap. The CDR3 protein is CAISPTSLEDTQYF. The DNA for the CDR3 is TGTGCCATCAGCCCTACTAGCTTGGAAGATACGCAGTATTTT.

The chain links TRBV19 to TRBJ2-7; no clear D gene. Germline V CDR1 and CDR2: LNHDA, SQIVND (reference sequence). Trimming removed 1 base at V and 4 bases at J, with 8 bases between. This CDR3 has 13 amino acids. CDR3 protein: CASSIARGYEQYF. The CDR3 DNA reads as TGTGCCAGTAGTATAGCTCGAGGTTACGAGCAGTACTTC.

This chain joins TRBV2 and TRBJ2-2; a possible D gene is TRBD2 (6 bases). CDR1 is SNHLY, CDR2 FYNNEI, per germline. The ends were cut back, 6 bases at V and 5 bases at J, with 10 bases in the middle. CDR3 length: 13 residues. The CDR3 nucleotides read TGTGCCAGCAGACTAGCAGTTACCGGGGAGCTGTTTTTT. Translating it yields CASRLAVTGELFF.

V gene TRBV10-3 combines with J gene TRBJ2-1; D gene ambiguous. The CDR3 extends over 14 amino acids. The V gene lost 2 bases and the J gene lost 0 bases, with 5 bases spanning the gap. Germline CDR1 reads ENHRY; CDR2 reads SYGVKD. CDR3 in amino acids: CAISERSSYNEQFF. The CDR3 DNA reads TGTGCCATCAGTGAGCGGAGCTCCTACAATGAGCAGTTCTTC.

The chain uses TRBV9 and TRBJ2-1, with TRBD2 matching 10 bases. The CDR3 covers 17 residues. The trim removed 1 base at V and 1 base at J, leaving 5 bases unmatched. Germline loops: CDR1 SGDLS, CDR2 YYNGEE. In nucleotides, the CDR3 is TGTGCCAGCAGCGTATCTAGCGGGGGAGGGTCCTACAATGAGCAGTTCTTC. Amino acids: CASSVSSGGGSYNEQFF. The entire variable domain, with the rest obtained from reference TRBV9 and TRBJ2-1, is as follows: DSGVTQTPKHLITATGQRVTLRCSPRSGDLSVYWYQQSLDQGLQFLIQYYNGEERAKGNILERFSAQQFPDLHSELNLSSLELGDSALYFCASSVSSGGGSYNEQFFGPGTRLTVL.

This rearrangement joins TRBV10-3 to TRBJ2-3, with TRBD2 as a possible D gene (7 bases). The germline V gene has CDR1 ENHRY and CDR2 SYGVKD. The CDR3 spans 13 residues. V shed 4 bases and J shed 6 bases, with 11 bases lying between them. CDR3 sequence reads: CAISGGGRDTQYF. In DNA, the CDR3 is TGTGCCATCAGTGGGGGGGGCAGGGATACGCAGTATTTT.

The chain has TRBV14 and TRBJ2-7, with D perhaps matching TRBD1 (5 bases). V was trimmed by 0 bases and J by 2 bases, leaving 23 bases between them. Germline CDR1 reads SGHDN; CDR2 reads FVKESK. The CDR3 loop spans 19 amino acids. The DNA for the CDR3 is TGTGCCAGCAGCCAAGATTATTTCTCTCCACAGGCAGTCCCCTACGAGCAGTACTTC. This sequence encodes CASSQDYFSPQAVPYEQYF.

The V gene is TRBV30, the J gene TRBJ1-2; the match to TRBD1 covers 10 bases. Germline assignment: CDR1 GTSNPN and CDR2 SVGIG (reference sequence). The CDR3 has 15 residues. Trimming removed 2 bases from V and 8 bases from J; junction bases left unmatched: 11. CDR3 sequence reads: CAWSYDETGGAGYTF. The CDR3 DNA reads TGTGCCTGGAGTTATGACGAGACAGGGGGCGCGGGCTACACCTTC.

This sequence joins TRBV5-1 and TRBJ1-6; 8 nucleotides agree with TRBD1. Germline V gene lookup returns CDR1 SGHRS and CDR2 YFSETQ. J was trimmed by 3 bases and V by 3 bases; bases with no gene match: 8. This CDR3 has 17 amino acids. The CDR3 region is CASSSDRTGSYNSPLHF. The CDR3 DNA is TGCGCCAGCAGCTCGGACCGGACAGGGAGCTATAATTCACCCCTCCACTTT. Full variable domain (remainder filled in from reference TRBV5-1 and TRBJ1-6): KAGVTQTPRYLIKTRGQQVTLSCSPISGHRSVSWYQQTPGQGLQFLFEYFSETQRNKGNFPGRFSGRQFSNSRSEMNVSTLELGDSALYLCASSSDRTGSYNSPLHFGNGTRLTVT.

A few counts support this clone. This chain joins TRBV6-6 and TRBJ1-1; possibly TRBD1 for D (5 bases). The V gene lost 8 bases and the J gene lost 1 base, with 11 bases spanning the gap. The germline gives CDR1 MNHNY, CDR2 SVGAGI (reference sequence). This CDR3 is 13 amino acids long. The CDR3 protein is CASSGMQNTEAFF. The CDR3 DNA follows: TGTGCCAGCTCAGGGATGCAGAACACTGAAGCTTTCTTT.